The T cell receptor (beta chain) under discussion was sequenced for a study of blood T cell repertoires in COVID-19. At the level of the study: There were acute and convalescent COVID-19 samples, and they came from the United States, Italy and Spain. The cDNA or gDNA used as material had been derived from T cells, B-cell-depleted T cells, or PBMCs.

Original data processing: Nucleated cell number was recorded as an estimate derived from reference gene primer amplification. Only in-frame clones appear in the TCRdb table, and some are missing; sequencing was by immunoSEQ multiplex PCR. The DNA gave D and trimming, while V, J and clone size come from that table. The data contain about 33,000 clones, roughly 85% of them singletons. The germline V gene encodes CDR1 SGHRS and CDR2 YFSETQ. The germline V and J ends were trimmed by 2 bases and 2 bases, with 19 bases remaining between them. This CDR3 comprises 17 residues. The TCR was taken from a man at least 80 years old with active COVID-19. Sequences were obtained from peripheral blood. The chain has TRBV5-1 and TRBJ1-1; a weak D match, TRBD1 (6 bases). The CDR3: CASSFYPGHTQNTEAFF. In DNA form, the CDR3 reads TGCGCCAGCAGCTTCTACCCGGGACATACTCAAAACACTGAAGCTTTCTTT.